This T cell receptor (beta chain) was recovered during a study of identical twins. The table lists this clonotype with many counts. The antigen remains unidentified. Regarding the study as a whole: High-abundance cord blood beta clonotypes had fewer insertions; memory repertoires showed none.

MiXCR, applied by TCRdb to the 5' RACE reads, yields one record per CDR3 protein. The sample records about 570,000 distinct CDR3 sequences, just under 10% being singletons. From germline, CDR1 is LGHNA and CDR2 YSLEER. CDR3 length: 15 amino acids. V dropped 4 bases and J dropped 0 bases, with 10 bases sitting between them. This sample also belongs to another study, concerning yellow fever vaccine responses in identical twins.

The chain couples TRBV4-3 to TRBJ2-1; D is unresolved. This TCR came from a woman aged 18-29 years in good health. The sequencing sample was made of PBMCs. CDR3 bases: TGCGCCAGCAGCCCGGAAAGGAGCTCCTACAATGAGCAGTTCTTC. Translated, it gives CASSPERSSYNEQFF.